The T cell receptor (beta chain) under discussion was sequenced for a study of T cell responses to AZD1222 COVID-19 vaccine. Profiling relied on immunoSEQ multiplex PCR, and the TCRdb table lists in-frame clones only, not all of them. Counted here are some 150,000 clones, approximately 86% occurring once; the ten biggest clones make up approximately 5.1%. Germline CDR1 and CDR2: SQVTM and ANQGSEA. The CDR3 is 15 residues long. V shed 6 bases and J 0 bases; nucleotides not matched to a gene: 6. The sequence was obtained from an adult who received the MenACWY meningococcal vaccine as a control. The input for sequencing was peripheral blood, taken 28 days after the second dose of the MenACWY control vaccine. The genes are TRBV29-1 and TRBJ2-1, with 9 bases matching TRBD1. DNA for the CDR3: TGCAGCGTGGACAGGGGATTGAGCTCCTACAATGAGCAGTTCTTC. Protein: CSVDRGLSSYNEQFF.